This TCR beta chain was captured in a study of blood T cell repertoires in COVID-19. Per the study methods: Reference gene primers were amplified, and this amplification served to estimate nucleated cell counts. Only in-frame clones appear in the TCRdb table, and some are missing; sequencing was by immunoSEQ multiplex PCR. D and trimming were read from the DNA, whereas the V and J calls and clone size are those reported in that table. This table holds some 400,000 clones, roughly nine tenths found once. The germline V and J ends were trimmed by 3 bases and 6 bases, with 10 bases remaining between them. Germline loops: CDR1 SGHAT, CDR2 FQNNGV. The CDR3 spans 13 residues.

The chain recombines TRBV11-2 with TRBJ2-3, with D possibly matching TRBD2 (5 bases). The source is a man aged 25-40 years who had recovered from COVID-19. The sequencing input was PBMCs or T cells enriched from blood (not recorded which). DNA of the CDR3: TGTGCCAGCAGCTTCGAGGGTGAGGATACGCAGTATTTT. Its translation is CASSFEGEDTQYF.